This entry concerns a single TCR beta chain. The antigen remains undetermined. This sample is part of a study of T cell responses to AZD1222 COVID-19 vaccine. Study-level information: Second doses that came at about 4 or about 12 weeks were put together.

Repertoires were generated with immunoSEQ multiplex PCR, while TCRdb's copy carries only in-frame clones and drops some. The data hold 130,000 or so clones, with more than 80% observed a single time. General study findings and limits: In a largely white British group with more females than males, clonal diversity was possibly underestimated. Seropositive status at baseline applied to only a handful of AZD1222 recipients.

This CDR3 is built from 13 residues. Trimming removed 6 bases from V and 6 bases from J; junction bases left unmatched: 4. The V and J genes are TRBV12-3 or TRBV12-4 and TRBJ1-2; TRBD1 matches 10 bases. The clonotype comes from an adult in good health. Sequenced here: peripheral blood, sampled on day 0 of AZD1222 vaccination. CDR3 loop: CASRLTGGNGYTF. CDR3 nucleotide sequence: TGTGCCAGCAGACTGACAGGGGGCAATGGCTACACCTTC.